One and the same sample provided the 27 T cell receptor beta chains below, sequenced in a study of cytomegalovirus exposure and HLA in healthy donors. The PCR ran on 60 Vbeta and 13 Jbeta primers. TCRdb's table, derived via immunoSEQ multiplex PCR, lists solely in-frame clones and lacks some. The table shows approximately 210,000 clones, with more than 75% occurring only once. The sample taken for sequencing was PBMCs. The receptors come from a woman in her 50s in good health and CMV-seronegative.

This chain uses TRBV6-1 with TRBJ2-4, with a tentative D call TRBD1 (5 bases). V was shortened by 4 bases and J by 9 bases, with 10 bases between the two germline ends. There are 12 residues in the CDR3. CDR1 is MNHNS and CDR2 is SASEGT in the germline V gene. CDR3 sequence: CASSGRAAIQYF. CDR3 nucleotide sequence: TGTGCCAGCAGTGGCAGGGCGGCCATTCAGTACTTC.

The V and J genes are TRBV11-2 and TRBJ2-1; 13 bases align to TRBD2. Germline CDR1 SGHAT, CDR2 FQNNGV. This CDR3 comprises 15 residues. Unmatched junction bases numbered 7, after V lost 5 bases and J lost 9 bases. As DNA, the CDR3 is TGTGCCAGCAGCCCCGGACTAGCGGGAGATGGTGAGCAGTTCTTC. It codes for CASSPGLAGDGEQFF.

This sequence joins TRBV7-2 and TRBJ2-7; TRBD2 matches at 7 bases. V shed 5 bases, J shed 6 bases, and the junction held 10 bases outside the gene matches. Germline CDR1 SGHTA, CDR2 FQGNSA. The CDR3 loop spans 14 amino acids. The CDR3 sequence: CASSPWGGVGEQYF. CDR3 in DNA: TGTGCCAGCAGCCCCTGGGGAGGGGTGGGCGAGCAGTACTTC.

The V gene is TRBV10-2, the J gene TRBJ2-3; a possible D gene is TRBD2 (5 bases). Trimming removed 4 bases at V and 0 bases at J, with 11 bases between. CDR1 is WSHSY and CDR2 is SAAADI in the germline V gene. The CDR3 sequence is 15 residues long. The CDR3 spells CASSGTYPSTDTQYF. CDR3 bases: TGCGCCAGCAGTGGGACTTACCCAAGCACAGATACGCAGTATTTT.

The CDR3 loop is CASSPGLVGEQYF. Here the CDR3 DNA reads TGTGCCAGCAGTCCGGGACTAGTCGGCGAGCAGTACTTC. This sequence joins TRBV7-2 and TRBJ2-7; TRBD2 agrees at 8 bases. V lost 6 bases to trimming and J lost 6 bases; unmatched junction nucleotides: 7. Germline V lookup: CDR1 SGHTA, CDR2 FQGNSA. The CDR3 is made up of 13 amino acids.

CDR3 sequence reads: CASREPGGFGNQPQHF. CDR3 DNA: TGTGCCAGCAGGGAGCCGGGGGGGTTTGGCAATCAGCCCCAGCATTTT. V usage is TRBV28 and J usage is TRBJ1-5, with D possibly being TRBD1 (5 bases). V was clipped by 6 bases and J by 2 bases, with 17 bases between them. The CDR3 sequence is 16 residues long. CDR1 is MDHEN and CDR2 is SYDVKM in the germline V gene. Looking up the rest from reference TRBV28 and TRBJ1-5 gives the full variable domain: DVKVTQSSRYLVKRTGEKVFLECVQDMDHENMFWYRQDPGLGLRLIYFSYDVKMKEKGDIPEGYSVSREKKERFSLILESASTNQTSMYLCASREPGGFGNQPQHFGDGTRLSIL.

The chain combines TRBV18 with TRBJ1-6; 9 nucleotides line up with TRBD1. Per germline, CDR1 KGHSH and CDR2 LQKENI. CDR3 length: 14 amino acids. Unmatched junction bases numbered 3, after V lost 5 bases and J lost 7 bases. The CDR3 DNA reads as TGTGCCAGCTCAGAAACAGGGGGCAATTCACCCCTCCACTTT. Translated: CASSETGGNSPLHF.

The chain's CDR3 is CASSLDLGGVMLGEQYF. The CDR3 bases are TGTGCCAGCAGCTTAGATCTGGGCGGGGTCATGCTGGGGGAGCAGTACTTC. The chain has TRBV11-2 and TRBJ2-7; D is perhaps TRBD2 (6 bases). Germline V gene sequence: CDR1 SGHAT, CDR2 FQNNGV. The length of the CDR3 is 17 residues. Trimming cost V 0 bases and J 7 bases, with 22 bases left between them.

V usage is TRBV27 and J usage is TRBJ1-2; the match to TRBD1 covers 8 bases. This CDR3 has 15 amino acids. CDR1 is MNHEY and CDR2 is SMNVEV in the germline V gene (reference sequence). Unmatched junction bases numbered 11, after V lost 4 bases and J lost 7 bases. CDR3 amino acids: CASSSISGGVGGYTF. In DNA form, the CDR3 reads TGTGCCAGCAGTTCGATTTCAGGGGGCGTGGGTGGCTACACCTTC.

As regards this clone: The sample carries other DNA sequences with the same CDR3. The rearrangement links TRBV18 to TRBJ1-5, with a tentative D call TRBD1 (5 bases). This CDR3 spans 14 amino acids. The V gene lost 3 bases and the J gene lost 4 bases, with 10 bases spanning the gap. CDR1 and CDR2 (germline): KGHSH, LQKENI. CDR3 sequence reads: CASSPGGGNQPQHF. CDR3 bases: TGTGCCAGCTCACCTGGGGGAGGGAATCAGCCCCAGCATTTT.

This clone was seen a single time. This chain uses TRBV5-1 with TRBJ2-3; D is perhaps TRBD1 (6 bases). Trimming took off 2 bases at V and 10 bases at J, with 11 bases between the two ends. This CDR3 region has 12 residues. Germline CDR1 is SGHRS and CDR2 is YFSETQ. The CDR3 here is CASSLLQGPQYF. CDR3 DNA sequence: TGCGCCAGCAGCTTACTACAGGGTCCGCAGTATTTT.

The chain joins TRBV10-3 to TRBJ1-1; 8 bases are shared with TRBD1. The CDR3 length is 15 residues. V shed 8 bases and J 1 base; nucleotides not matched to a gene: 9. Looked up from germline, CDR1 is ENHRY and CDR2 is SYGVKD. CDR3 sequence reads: CAIQSAGTGNTEAFF. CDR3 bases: TGTGCCATCCAATCGGCGGGGACAGGGAACACTGAAGCTTTCTTT.

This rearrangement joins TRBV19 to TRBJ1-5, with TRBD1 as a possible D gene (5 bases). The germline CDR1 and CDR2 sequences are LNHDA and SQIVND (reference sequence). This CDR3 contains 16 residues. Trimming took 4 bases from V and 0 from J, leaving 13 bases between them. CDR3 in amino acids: CASSSGGSYSNQPQHF. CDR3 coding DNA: TGTGCCAGTAGTAGTGGGGGGTCCTATAGCAATCAGCCCCAGCATTTT.

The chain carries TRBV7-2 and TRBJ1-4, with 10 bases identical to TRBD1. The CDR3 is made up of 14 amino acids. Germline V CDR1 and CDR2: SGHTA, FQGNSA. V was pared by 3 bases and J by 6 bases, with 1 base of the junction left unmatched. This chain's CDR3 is CASSFGQGDEKLFF. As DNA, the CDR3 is TGTGCCAGCAGCTTCGGACAGGGGGATGAAAAACTGTTTTTT.

The CDR3 DNA is TGTGCCAGCTCAAAAACAGGGGTTGCCTACGAGCAGTACTTC. The encoded protein is CASSKTGVAYEQYF. The rearrangement joins TRBV18 to TRBJ2-7, with TRBD1 matching over 7 bases. The CDR3 is 14 amino acids. The V gene's germline CDR1 is KGHSH and CDR2 LQKENI. The trim removed 5 bases at V and 2 bases at J, leaving 6 bases unmatched. Together with reference TRBV18 and TRBJ2-7, the CDR3 gives the full variable domain: NAGVMQNPRHLVRRRGQEARLRCSPMKGHSHVYWYRQLPEEGLKFMVYLQKENIIDESGMPKERFSAEFPKEGPSILRIQQVVRGDSAAYFCASSKTGVAYEQYFGPGTRLTVT.

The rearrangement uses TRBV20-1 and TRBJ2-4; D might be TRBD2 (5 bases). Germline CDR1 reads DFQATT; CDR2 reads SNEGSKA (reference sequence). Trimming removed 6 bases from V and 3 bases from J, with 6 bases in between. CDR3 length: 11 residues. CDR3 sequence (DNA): TGCAGTGCCGCGGGCAAAAACATTCAGTACTTC. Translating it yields CSAAGKNIQYF.

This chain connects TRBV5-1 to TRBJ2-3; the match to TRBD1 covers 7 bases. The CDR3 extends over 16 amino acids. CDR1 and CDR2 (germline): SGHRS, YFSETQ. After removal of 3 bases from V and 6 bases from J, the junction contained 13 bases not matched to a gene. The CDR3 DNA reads TGCGCCAGCAGCTATACTATGGACAGGCCCGGGGATACGCAGTATTTT. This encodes CASSYTMDRPGDTQYF.

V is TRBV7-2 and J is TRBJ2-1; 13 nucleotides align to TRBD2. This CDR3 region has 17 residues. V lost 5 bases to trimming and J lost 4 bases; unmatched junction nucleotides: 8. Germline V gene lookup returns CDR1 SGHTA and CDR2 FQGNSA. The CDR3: CASSPRTSGSRYNEQFF. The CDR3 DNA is TGTGCCAGCAGCCCCCGGACTAGCGGGAGTCGGTACAATGAGCAGTTCTTC.

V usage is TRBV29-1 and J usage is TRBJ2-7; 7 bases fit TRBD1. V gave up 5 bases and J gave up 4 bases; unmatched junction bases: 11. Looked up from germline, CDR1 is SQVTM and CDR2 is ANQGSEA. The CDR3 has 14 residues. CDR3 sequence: CSVCTGVGCYEQYF. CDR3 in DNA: TGCAGCGTTTGCACAGGGGTCGGGTGTTACGAGCAGTACTTC.

The CDR3 nucleotides are TGTGCCAGCTCACCCGGACAGGGGAATGGCTACACCTTC. Residues: CASSPGQGNGYTF. The J gene is TRBJ1-2, the V gene TRBV18; TRBD1 matches at 9 bases. The CDR3 is 13 residues long. Trimming at V came to 3 bases and at J to 6 bases, leaving 2 bases not matched to a gene. Germline lookup yields CDR1 KGHSH and CDR2 LQKENI.

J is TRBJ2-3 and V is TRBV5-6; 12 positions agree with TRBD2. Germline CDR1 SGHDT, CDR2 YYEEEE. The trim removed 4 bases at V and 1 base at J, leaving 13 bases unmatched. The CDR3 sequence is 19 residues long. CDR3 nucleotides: TGTGCCAGCAGCCGTCACCCTAGCGGGAGGGGGCGCGGCACAGATACGCAGTATTTT. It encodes CASSRHPSGRGRGTDTQYF.

CDR3 DNA: TGTGCCAGTAGTCTTTGGACAGGGGGAAGCAATCAGCCCCAGCATTTT. Translation gives CASSLWTGGSNQPQHF. The chain is built from TRBV19 and TRBJ1-5; 10 nucleotides agree with TRBD1. This CDR3 has 16 amino acids. Germline CDR1 reads LNHDA; CDR2 reads SQIVND (reference sequence). V dropped 5 bases and J dropped 1; count of bases not matched to a gene: 5.

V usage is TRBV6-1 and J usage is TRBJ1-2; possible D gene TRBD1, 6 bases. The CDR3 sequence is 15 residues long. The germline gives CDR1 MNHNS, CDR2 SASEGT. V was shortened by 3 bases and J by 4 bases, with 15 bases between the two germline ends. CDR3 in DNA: TGTGCCAGCAGTGAGGGCGGACAGCCAGGCTATGGCTACACCTTC. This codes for CASSEGGQPGYGYTF.

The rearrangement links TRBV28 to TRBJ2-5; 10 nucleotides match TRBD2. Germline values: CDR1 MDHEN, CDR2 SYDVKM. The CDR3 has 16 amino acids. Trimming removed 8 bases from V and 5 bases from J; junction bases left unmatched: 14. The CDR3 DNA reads TGTGCCAGCGCCCCGGGACTAGCGTCTTCGGGGGAGACCCAGTACTTC. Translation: CASAPGLASSGETQYF. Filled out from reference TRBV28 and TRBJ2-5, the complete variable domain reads DVKVTQSSRYLVKRTGEKVFLECVQDMDHENMFWYRQDPGLGLRLIYFSYDVKMKEKGDIPEGYSVSREKKERFSLILESASTNQTSMYLCASAPGLASSGETQYFGPGTRLLVL.

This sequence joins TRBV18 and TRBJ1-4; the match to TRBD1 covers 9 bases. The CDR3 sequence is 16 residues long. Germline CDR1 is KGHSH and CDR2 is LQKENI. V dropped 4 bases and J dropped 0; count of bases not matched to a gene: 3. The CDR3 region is CASSLTGGTTNEKLFF. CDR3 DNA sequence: TGTGCCAGCTCACTGACAGGGGGAACAACTAATGAAAAACTGTTTTTT.

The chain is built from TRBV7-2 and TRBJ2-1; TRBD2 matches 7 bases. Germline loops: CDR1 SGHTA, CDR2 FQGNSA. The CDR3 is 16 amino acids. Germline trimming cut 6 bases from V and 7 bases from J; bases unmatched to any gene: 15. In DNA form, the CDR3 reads TGTGCCAGCAGGTCGCGCCGAGCGGGGATTGGGAATGAGCAGTTCTTC. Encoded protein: CASRSRRAGIGNEQFF.

CDR3 loop: CASSPILTERGYTF. The CDR3 nucleotides read TGTGCCAGCTCACCTATCCTGACAGAGCGTGGCTACACCTTC. V gene TRBV18 combines with J gene TRBJ1-2; a weak D match, TRBD1 (5 bases). The germline V gene has CDR1 KGHSH and CDR2 LQKENI. This CDR3 region has 14 residues. V was clipped by 3 bases and J by 7 bases, with 15 bases between them.